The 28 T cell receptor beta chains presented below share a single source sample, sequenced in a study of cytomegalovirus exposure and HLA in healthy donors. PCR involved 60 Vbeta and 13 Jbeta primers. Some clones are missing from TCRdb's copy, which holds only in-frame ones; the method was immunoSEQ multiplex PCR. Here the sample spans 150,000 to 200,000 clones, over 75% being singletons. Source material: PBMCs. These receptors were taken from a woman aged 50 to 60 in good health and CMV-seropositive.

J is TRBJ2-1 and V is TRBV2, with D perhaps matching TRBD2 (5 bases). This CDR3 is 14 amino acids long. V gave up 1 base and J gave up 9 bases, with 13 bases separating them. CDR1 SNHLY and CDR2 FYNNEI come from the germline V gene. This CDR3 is CASSEGTPRGEQFF. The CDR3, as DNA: TGTGCCAGCAGTGAAGGTACCCCACGGGGTGAGCAGTTCTTC.

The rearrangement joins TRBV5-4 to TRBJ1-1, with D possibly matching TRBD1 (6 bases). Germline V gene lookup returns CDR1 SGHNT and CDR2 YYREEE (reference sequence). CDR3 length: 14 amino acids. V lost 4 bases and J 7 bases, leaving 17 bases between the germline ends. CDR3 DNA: TGTGCCAGCAGCCCGCCGGGGGGGGCGATTGAAGCTTTCTTT. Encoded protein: CASSPPGGAIEAFF.

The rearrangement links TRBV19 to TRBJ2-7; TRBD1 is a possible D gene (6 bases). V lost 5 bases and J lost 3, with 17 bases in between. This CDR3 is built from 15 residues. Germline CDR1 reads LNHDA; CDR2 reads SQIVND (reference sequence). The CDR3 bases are TGTGCCAGTAGTCCTAAAGCAGGGACACACTACGAGCAGTACTTC. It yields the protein CASSPKAGTHYEQYF.

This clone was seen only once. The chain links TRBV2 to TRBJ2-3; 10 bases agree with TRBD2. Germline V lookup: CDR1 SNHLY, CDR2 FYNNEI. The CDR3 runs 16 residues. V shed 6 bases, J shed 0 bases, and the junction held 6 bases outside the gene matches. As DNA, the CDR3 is TGTGCCAGCAGCCCGGGACTAGCGTCAAGCACAGATACGCAGTATTTT. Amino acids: CASSPGLASSTDTQYF.

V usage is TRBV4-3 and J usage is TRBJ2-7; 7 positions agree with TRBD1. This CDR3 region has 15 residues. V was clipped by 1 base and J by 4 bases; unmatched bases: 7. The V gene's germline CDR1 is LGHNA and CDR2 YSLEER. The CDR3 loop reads CASSQVKGAGYEQYF. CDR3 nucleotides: TGCGCCAGCAGCCAAGTCAAGGGGGCCGGGTACGAGCAGTACTTC.

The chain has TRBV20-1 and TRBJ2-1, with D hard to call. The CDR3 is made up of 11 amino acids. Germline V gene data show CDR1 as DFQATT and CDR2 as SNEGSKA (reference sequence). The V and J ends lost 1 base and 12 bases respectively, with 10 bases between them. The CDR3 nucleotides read TGCAGTGCTAGAGTCGGGTTAGGGCAGTTCTTC. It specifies CSARVGLGQFF.

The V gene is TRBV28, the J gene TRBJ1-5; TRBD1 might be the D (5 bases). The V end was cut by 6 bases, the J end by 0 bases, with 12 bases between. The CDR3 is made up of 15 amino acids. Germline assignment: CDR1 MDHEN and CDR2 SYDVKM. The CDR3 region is CASRFRVYSNQPQHF. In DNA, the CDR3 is TGTGCCAGCAGGTTCAGGGTTTATAGCAATCAGCCCCAGCATTTT.

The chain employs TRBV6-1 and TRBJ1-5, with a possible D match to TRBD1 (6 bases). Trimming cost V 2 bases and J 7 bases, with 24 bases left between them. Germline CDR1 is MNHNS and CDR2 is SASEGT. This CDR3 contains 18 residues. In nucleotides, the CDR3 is TGTGCCAGCAGTGAACTCCTCTTGGGGGCAGGGTTAGAGCAGCCCCAGCATTTT. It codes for CASSELLLGAGLEQPQHF.

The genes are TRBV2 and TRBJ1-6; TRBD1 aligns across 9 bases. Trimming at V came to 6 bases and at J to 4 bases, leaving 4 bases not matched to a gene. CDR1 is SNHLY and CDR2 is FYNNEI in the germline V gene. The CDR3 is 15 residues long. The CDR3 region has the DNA TGTGCCAGCAGGCCGGACAGGGGTTATAATTCACCCCTCCACTTT. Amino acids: CASRPDRGYNSPLHF.

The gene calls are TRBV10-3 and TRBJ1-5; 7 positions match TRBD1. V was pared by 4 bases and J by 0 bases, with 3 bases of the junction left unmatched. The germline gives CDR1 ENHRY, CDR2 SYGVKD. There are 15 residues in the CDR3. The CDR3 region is CAISAGGVSNQPQHF. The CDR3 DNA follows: TGTGCCATCAGTGCAGGGGGTGTTAGCAATCAGCCCCAGCATTTT.

The CDR3, as DNA: TGTGCCAGCAGATCCTCCGGGTTGTTGGAGACCCAGTACTTC. Its translation is CASRSSGLLETQYF. J is TRBJ2-5 and V is TRBV28, with D hard to call. V lost 6 bases to trimming and J lost 5 bases, with 16 bases between them. Per germline, CDR1 MDHEN and CDR2 SYDVKM. The CDR3 contains 14 residues.

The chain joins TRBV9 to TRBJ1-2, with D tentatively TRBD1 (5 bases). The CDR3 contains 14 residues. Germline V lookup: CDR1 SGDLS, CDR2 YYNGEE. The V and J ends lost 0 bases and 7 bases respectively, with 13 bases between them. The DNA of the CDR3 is TGTGCCAGCAGCGTAGGGGGGGGGATCAGTGGCTACACCTTC. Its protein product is CASSVGGGISGYTF.

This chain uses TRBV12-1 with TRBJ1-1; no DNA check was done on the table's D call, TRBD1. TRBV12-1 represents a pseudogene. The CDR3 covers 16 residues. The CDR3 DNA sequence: TGTGCCAGCAGCTTTGACAGGGGGAAGATGAACACTGAAGCTTTCTTT. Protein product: CASSFDRGKMNTEAFF.

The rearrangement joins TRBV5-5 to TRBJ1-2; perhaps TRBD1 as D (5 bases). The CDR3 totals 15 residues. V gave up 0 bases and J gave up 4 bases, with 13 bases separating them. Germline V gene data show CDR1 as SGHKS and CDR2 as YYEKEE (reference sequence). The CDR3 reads CASSLAWRQTYGYTF. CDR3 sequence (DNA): TGTGCCAGCAGCTTGGCCTGGAGACAGACCTATGGCTACACCTTC.

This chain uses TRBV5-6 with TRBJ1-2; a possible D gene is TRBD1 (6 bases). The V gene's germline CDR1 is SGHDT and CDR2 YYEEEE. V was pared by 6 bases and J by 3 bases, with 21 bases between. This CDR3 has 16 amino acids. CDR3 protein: CASTPGGQPLDYGYTF. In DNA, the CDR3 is TGTGCCAGCACCCCTGGGGGACAACCCCTTGACTATGGCTACACCTTC.

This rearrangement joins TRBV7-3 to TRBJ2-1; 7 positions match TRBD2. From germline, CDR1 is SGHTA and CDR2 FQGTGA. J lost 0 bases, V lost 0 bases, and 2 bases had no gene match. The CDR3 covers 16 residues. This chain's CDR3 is CASSLTGGISYNEQFF. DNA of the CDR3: TGTGCCAGCAGCTTAACGGGGGGGATCTCCTACAATGAGCAGTTCTTC.

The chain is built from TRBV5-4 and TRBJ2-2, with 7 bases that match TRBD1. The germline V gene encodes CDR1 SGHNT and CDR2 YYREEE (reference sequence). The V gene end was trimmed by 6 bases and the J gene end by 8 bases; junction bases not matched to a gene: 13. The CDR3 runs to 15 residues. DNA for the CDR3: TGTGCCAGCACCCTTCATGGACAGGACGAAGGGGAGCTGTTTTTT. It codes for CASTLHGQDEGELFF.

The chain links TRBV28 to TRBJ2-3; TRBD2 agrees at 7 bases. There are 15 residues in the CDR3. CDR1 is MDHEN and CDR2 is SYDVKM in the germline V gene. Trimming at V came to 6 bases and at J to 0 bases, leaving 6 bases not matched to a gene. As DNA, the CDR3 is TGTGCCAGCAGACGCGGGGGACCCAGCACAGATACGCAGTATTTT. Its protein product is CASRRGGPSTDTQYF. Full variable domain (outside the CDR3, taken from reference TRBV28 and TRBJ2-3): DVKVTQSSRYLVKRTGEKVFLECVQDMDHENMFWYRQDPGLGLRLIYFSYDVKMKEKGDIPEGYSVSREKKERFSLILESASTNQTSMYLCASRRGGPSTDTQYFGPGTRLTVL.

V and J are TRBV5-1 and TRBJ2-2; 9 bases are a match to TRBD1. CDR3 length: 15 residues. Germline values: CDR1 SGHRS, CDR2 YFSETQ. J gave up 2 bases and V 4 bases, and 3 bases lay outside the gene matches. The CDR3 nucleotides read TGCGCCAGCAGCCAGGGACAGGGAAACACCGGGGAGCTGTTTTTT. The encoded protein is CASSQGQGNTGELFF.

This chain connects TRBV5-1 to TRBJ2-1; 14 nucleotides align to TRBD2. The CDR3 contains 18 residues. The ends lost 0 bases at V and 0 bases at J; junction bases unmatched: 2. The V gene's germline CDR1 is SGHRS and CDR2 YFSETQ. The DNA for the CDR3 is TGCGCCAGCAGCTTGGGACTAGCGGGGGGGATCTCCTACAATGAGCAGTTCTTC. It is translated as CASSLGLAGGISYNEQFF.

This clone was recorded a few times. The CDR3, as DNA: TGTGCCAGCAGTGAATGGCGAAACACCATATATTTT. Amino acids: CASSEWRNTIYF. The J gene is TRBJ1-3, the V gene TRBV2; D is unclear. There are 12 residues in the CDR3. Germline V CDR1 and CDR2: SNHLY, FYNNEI. V was clipped by 2 bases and J by 5 bases, with 4 bases between them. Together with reference TRBV2 and TRBJ1-3, the CDR3 gives the full variable domain: EPEVTQTPSHQVTQMGQEVILRCVPISNHLYFYWYRQILGQKVEFLVSFYNNEISEKSEIFDDQFSVERPDGSNFTLKIRSTKLEDSAMYFCASSEWRNTIYFGEGSWLTVV.

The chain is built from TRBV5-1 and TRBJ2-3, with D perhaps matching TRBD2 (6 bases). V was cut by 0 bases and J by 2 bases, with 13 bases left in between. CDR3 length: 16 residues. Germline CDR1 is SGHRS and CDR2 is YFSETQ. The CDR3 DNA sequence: TGCGCCAGCAGCTTGGGGGACTCTAAGACCACAGATACGCAGTATTTT. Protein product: CASSLGDSKTTDTQYF.

The CDR3 region is CSAGTARAFF. CDR3 DNA: TGCAGTGCTGGGACAGCTCGGGCTTTCTTT. The rearrangement links TRBV20-1 to TRBJ1-1; 7 bases fit TRBD1. Trimming took 5 bases from V and 11 from J; bases not matched to a gene: 5. Germline CDR1 reads DFQATT; CDR2 reads SNEGSKA (reference sequence). The CDR3 is made up of 10 amino acids.

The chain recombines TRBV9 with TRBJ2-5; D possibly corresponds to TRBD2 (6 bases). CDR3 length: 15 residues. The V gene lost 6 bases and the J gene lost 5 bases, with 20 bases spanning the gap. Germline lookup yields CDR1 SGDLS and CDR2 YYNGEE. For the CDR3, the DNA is TGTGCCAGCACCCTCGGGAGCACCGGCCTCGAGACCCAGTACTTC. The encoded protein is CASTLGSTGLETQYF. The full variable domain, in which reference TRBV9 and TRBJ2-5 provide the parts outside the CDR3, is DSGVTQTPKHLITATGQRVTLRCSPRSGDLSVYWYQQSLDQGLQFLIQYYNGEERAKGNILERFSAQQFPDLHSELNLSSLELGDSALYFCASTLGSTGLETQYFGPGTRLLVL.

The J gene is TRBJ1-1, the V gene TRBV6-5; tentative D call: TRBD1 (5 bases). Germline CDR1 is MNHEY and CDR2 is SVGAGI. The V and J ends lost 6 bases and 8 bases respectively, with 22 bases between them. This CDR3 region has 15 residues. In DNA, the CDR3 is TGTGCCAGCAGAAAACGAGGAACAGGATCTCCGGAAGCTTTCTTT. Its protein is CASRKRGTGSPEAFF.

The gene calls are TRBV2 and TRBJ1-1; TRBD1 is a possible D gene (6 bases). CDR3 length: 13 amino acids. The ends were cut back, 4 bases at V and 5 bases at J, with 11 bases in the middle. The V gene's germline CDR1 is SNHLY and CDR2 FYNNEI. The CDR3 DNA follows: TGTGCCAGCAGTGCCAGGGGTAATACTGAAGCTTTCTTT. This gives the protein CASSARGNTEAFF.

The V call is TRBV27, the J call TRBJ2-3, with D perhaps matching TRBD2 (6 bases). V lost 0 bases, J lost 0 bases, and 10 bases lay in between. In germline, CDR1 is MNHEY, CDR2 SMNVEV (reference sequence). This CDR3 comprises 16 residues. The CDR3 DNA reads TGTGCCAGCAGTTTATCGGGACTTTCTAGCACAGATACGCAGTATTTT. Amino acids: CASSLSGLSSTDTQYF.

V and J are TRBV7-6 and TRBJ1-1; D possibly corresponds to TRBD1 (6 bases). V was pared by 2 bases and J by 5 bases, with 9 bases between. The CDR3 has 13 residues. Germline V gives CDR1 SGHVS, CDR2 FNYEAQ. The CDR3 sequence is CASSLQGWTEAFF. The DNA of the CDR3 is TGTGCCAGCAGCTTACAGGGGTGGACTGAAGCTTTCTTT.